This entry is about one TCR beta chain. PCR employed 60 Vbeta and 13 Jbeta primers. TCRdb's copy holds only in-frame clones and misses some; the assay was immunoSEQ multiplex PCR. Of fewer than 200,000 clones in the sample, roughly 80% are singletons; the top ten hold around 2.1%. V was clipped by 4 bases and J by 2 bases, with 19 bases between them. CDR1 is SGDLS and CDR2 is YYNGEE in the germline V gene. CDR3 length: 17 residues. The sample originates from a study of cytomegalovirus exposure and HLA in healthy donors. The specimen sequenced was PBMCs. The clonotype originates from a female donor in good health and CMV-seronegative. This chain links TRBV9 with TRBJ1-5; D perhaps matches TRBD1 (6 bases). The CDR3 spells CASSSFDRPFGNQPQHF. The CDR3 DNA sequence: TGTGCCAGCAGCTCCTTTGACAGGCCCTTTGGCAATCAGCCCCAGCATTTT. Full variable domain (missing parts from reference TRBV9 and TRBJ1-5): DSGVTQTPKHLITATGQRVTLRCSPRSGDLSVYWYQQSLDQGLQFLIQYYNGEERAKGNILERFSAQQFPDLHSELNLSSLELGDSALYFCASSSFDRPFGNQPQHFGDGTRLSIL.